Detailed here is one TCR beta chain. Its antigen specificity is not known. Per-nucleotide qualities are absent, and no much larger clonotype sits a single base away. Ficoll-Paque density gradient centrifugation was the method used to isolate PBMCs. These data belong to a study of T-cell memory formation after mild COVID-19 (dated by TCRdb to about 2021). About the investigation overall: TCR sequence clusters from the two donors were found to be largely donor specific. Two young, previously healthy adult volunteers made up the cohort, one male and one female. T-cell clones expanding and contracting after mild COVID-19 in a couple of donors were tracked by longitudinal TCRalpha and TCRbeta repertoire sequencing. The investigation overall reported the following: Only two mild cases were covered by the study, and larger cohorts that include severe cases with pre-infection samples were considered necessary. Contracting CD4+ clones turned up mainly in the CM and EM memory subsets, whereas EMRA was where CD8+ clones were enriched. SARS-CoV-2 specificity of the second-wave clones peaking on day 37 was not confirmed. Balanced CD4/CD8 phenotypes were observed for clones contracting from day 15 to 85, whereas a bias towards CD4+ was observed for a second wave of clones expanding from day 15 to 37. Some responding clones were detected in pre-infection memory, suggesting pre-existing cross-reactive memory T cells joined the SARS-CoV-2 response.

The sequencing machine was an Illumina NovaSeq 6000. TCRalpha and TCRbeta cDNA libraries were constructed by 5'RACE with constant-segment primers, with sample barcodes and unique molecular identifiers being introduced. Trizol reagent was used to extract RNA from every sample. Amplification of the libraries took two PCR steps, and the second step added a second sample barcode plus Illumina TruSeq adapters. Libraries were sequenced on an Illumina NovaSeq with 2 x 150 bp paired-end reads. As for the authors' bioinformatics: The reads were demultiplexed and collapsed into UMI-guided consensus sequences using migec v1.2.7. Using mixcr v2.1.11, UMI consensuses were aligned to TRA and TRB V and J templates and then assembled into clonotypes. Expanded or contracted clonotypes were those called significant by both edgeR and NoisET, with noise models trained on biological replicates. For edgeR calls, the cutoffs were a false discovery rate-adjusted p below 0.01 and a log2 fold-change threshold of 1. As an exploratory analysis of dynamics, max-normalized trajectories of the 1000 most abundant clonotypes were examined with PCA combined with hierarchical clustering. Separately sequenced CD4+ and CD8+ repertoires were used to assign a CD4 or CD8 phenotype to each responding clone. The public reads were reprocessed in TCRdb via fastp at Q25 and MiXCR, keeping in-frame beta chains. One record per CDR3 amino acid sequence lists the most common genes and DNA. What appears here as the V and J calls and clone size reflects TCRdb's work, not the paper's. The sample table contains roughly 150,000 distinct CDR3 sequences; only one count was recorded for around 15% of them. The ten most abundant clones make up about 14% of the sample.

The CDR3, from cysteine to phenylalanine, totals 18 residues. Only the CDR3 region is kept as DNA, spanning 54 bases read in frame from base 1. V gives up 5 bases and J gives up 0 bases, and the segment between their germline ends measures 22 bases. The germline V gene (reference sequence) sets CDR1 to LNHDA and CDR2 to SQIVND. The sequenced sample consisted of PBMCs or a T cell subset sorted from them (not recorded which). The sequence derives from an adult woman who had mild COVID-19 (a few samples of this study predate the infection). The sample titles of this study are shuffled in the database, so cell type and time point are left out; the donor was told from shared clones. The sequence joins TRBV19 to TRBJ1-1; TRBD1 is a weak D gene call, 5 bases matching. Here the CDR3 is given as CASSERTMVDRVNTEAFF. Read as DNA, the sequence is TGTGCCAGTAGTGAGCGGACAATGGTGGATCGAGTGAACACTGAAGCTTTCTTT.